These 11 T cell receptor beta chains originate from one sample sequenced in a study of vaccination effects on CD4 cells after COVID-19. Profiling relied on immunoSEQ multiplex PCR, and the TCRdb table lists in-frame clones only, not all of them. The sample shows about 63,000 clones, roughly 80% of them seen only once. CD4+ T cells specific for antigen were expanded with viral peptide pools by the ViraFEST assay before sequencing. After roughly 9 days in culture, the CD4+ T cells were isolated. Vaccine recipients had no previous SARS-CoV-2 infection; their nucleocapsid antibodies were negative. The antigens of these receptors remain unknown. Sequencing used CD4+ T cells from PBMCs cultured with HCoV-OC43 spike peptides, obtained before COVID-19 vaccination. Indicated subset: HCoV-OC43 spike overlapping peptide pool stimulation. All receptors come from a human donor who received a COVID-19 vaccine.

This clone was picked up one time. The rearrangement joins TRBV18 to TRBJ1-4; D remains unclear. The CDR3 runs 15 residues. The V gene lost 1 base and the J gene lost 4 bases, with 10 bases spanning the gap. Germline loops: CDR1 KGHSH, CDR2 LQKENI. Here the CDR3 DNA reads TGTGCCAGCTCACCACAGGGTTTCGGTAATGAAAAACTGTTTTTT. Translated: CASSPQGFGNEKLFF. Full variable domain (remainder filled in from reference TRBV18 and TRBJ1-4): NAGVMQNPRHLVRRRGQEARLRCSPMKGHSHVYWYRQLPEEGLKFMVYLQKENIIDESGMPKERFSAEFPKEGPSILRIQQVVRGDSAAYFCASSPQGFGNEKLFFGSGTQLSVL.

The V gene is TRBV29-1, the J gene TRBJ1-2; no reliable D call. Trimming left V 5 bases short and J 1 base short, with 8 bases between. This CDR3 spans 12 amino acids. Germline-derived CDR1 and CDR2 are SQVTM and ANQGSEA. The CDR3 sequence is CSVRPDNYGYTF. CDR3 sequence (DNA): TGCAGCGTTCGGCCCGATAACTATGGCTACACCTTC.

The chain combines TRBV14 with TRBJ1-1, with 10 positions matching TRBD1. Germline CDR1 SGHDN, CDR2 FVKESK. Germline trimming cut 2 bases from V and 4 bases from J; bases unmatched to any gene: 7. This CDR3 has 16 residues. The DNA for the CDR3 is TGTGCCAGCAGCCAATTCCTAGGACAGGGGGGCACTGAAGCTTTCTTT. Translation: CASSQFLGQGGTEAFF.

The rearrangement joins TRBV6-5 to TRBJ2-7, with 9 bases lining up with TRBD1. The CDR3 length is 13 residues. Germline-derived CDR1 and CDR2 are MNHEY and SVGAGI. V lost 6 bases and J lost 3; bases outside the gene matches: 3. The CDR3 region is CASRPGQGYEQYV. The CDR3 DNA reads TGTGCCAGCAGACCGGGACAGGGCTACGAGCAGTACGTC.

The chain is built from TRBV9 and TRBJ2-5; tentative D call: TRBD2 (7 bases). This CDR3 is 17 amino acids long. Trimming cost V 2 bases and J 4 bases, with 21 bases left between them. Germline lookup yields CDR1 SGDLS and CDR2 YYNGEE. CDR3 sequence reads: CASSVAGGTGGLETQYF. The CDR3 DNA reads TGTGCCAGCAGCGTCGCGGGTGGTACGGGGGGCTTAGAGACCCAGTACTTC.

The chain links TRBV6-6 to TRBJ2-7, with D unresolved. Germline V CDR1 and CDR2: MNHNY, SVGAGI (reference sequence). Trimming took 3 bases from V and 6 from J, leaving 6 bases between them. The CDR3 consists of 11 residues. The CDR3 nucleotides are TGTGCCAGCAGTTATCTCTCCGAGCAGTACGTC. Amino acids: CASSYLSEQYV.

The chain couples TRBV6-1 to TRBJ1-1; TRBD1 agrees at 8 bases. This CDR3 has 17 amino acids. V lost 3 bases, J lost 2 bases, and 11 bases stayed unmatched. Germline CDR1 MNHNS, CDR2 SASEGT. CDR3 protein: CASSDLRARGQNTEAFF. The CDR3 DNA follows: TGTGCCAGCAGTGACTTGAGGGCCAGGGGGCAAAACACTGAAGCTTTCTTT.

V is TRBV5-8 and J is TRBJ1-3; D gene ambiguous. CDR1 is SGHTS, CDR2 YDEGEE, per germline. The CDR3 totals 15 residues. V lost 4 bases to trimming and J lost 5 bases, with 16 bases between them. The DNA for the CDR3 is TGTGCCAGCAGCCCGGAGTGGACTGTTCGAAACACCATATATTTT. Its translation is CASSPEWTVRNTIYF.

J is TRBJ1-2 and V is TRBV19; no clear D gene. The CDR3 runs 13 residues. V was clipped by 6 bases and J by 0 bases, with 8 bases between them. Germline-derived CDR1 and CDR2 are LNHDA and SQIVND (reference sequence). CDR3 in amino acids: CASSRTTNYGYTF. Here the CDR3 DNA reads TGTGCCAGTAGCCGAACCACTAACTATGGCTACACCTTC.

The chain joins TRBV6-6 to TRBJ2-3, with 10 bases identical to TRBD2. Trimming at V came to 11 bases and at J to 4 bases, leaving 12 bases not matched to a gene. CDR1 and CDR2 (germline): MNHNY, SVGAGI (reference sequence). The CDR3 consists of 15 residues. The CDR3 sequence: CAALTGTSVADTQYF. CDR3 DNA sequence: TGTGCCGCACTTACCGGGACTAGCGTAGCAGATACGCAGTATTTT.

The chain carries TRBV10-2 and TRBJ2-5, with 8 bases identical to TRBD2. The junction had 13 bases not matched to a gene; V was cut back by 6 bases and J by 1 base. This CDR3 comprises 17 residues. CDR1 and CDR2 from the germline V gene are WSHSY and SAAADI. The CDR3 is CASRTLNGGAGQETQYF. Written as DNA, the CDR3 is TGCGCCAGCAGGACGTTGAACGGGGGGGCCGGCCAAGAGACCCAGTACTTC.